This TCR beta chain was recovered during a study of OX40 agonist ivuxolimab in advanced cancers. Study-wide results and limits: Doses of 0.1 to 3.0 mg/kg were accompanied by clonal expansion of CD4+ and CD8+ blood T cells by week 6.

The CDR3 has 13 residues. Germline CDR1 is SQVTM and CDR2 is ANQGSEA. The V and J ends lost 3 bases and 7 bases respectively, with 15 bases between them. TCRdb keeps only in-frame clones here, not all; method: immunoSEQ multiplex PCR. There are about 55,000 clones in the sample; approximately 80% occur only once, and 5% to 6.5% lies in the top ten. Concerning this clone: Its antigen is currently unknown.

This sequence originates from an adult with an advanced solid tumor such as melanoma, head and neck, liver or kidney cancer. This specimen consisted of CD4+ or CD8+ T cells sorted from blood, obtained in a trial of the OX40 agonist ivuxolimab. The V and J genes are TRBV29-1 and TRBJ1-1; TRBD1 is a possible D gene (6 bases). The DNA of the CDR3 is TGCAGCGTTGACGTTAGGGGGTCCTATGAAGCTTTCTTT. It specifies CSVDVRGSYEAFF.